Each of the 18 T cell receptor beta chains below was sequenced from the same sample in a study of T cells in localized non-small cell lung cancer. The assay was immunoSEQ multiplex PCR, and TCRdb's table has in-frame clones only and misses some. Counted here are fewer than 15,000 clones, 84% occurring once; the ten biggest clones make up under 30%. The sample consisted of peripheral blood, taken before any cancer treatment. The source of these receptors is a male donor aged 60 or over with stage I squamous cell lung carcinoma.

V usage is TRBV19 and J usage is TRBJ1-2; D uncertain. The ends were cut back, 7 bases at V and 8 bases at J, with 20 bases in the middle. The CDR3 consists of 14 residues. CDR1 is LNHDA, CDR2 SQIVND, per germline (reference sequence). CDR3 sequence (DNA): TGTGCCAGTAATATCCGTGGAGGGAGAAGGGGCTACACCTTC. This encodes CASNIRGGRRGYTF.

V and J are TRBV19 and TRBJ2-1; TRBD1 might be the D (5 bases). The CDR3 has 15 residues. Germline lookup yields CDR1 LNHDA and CDR2 SQIVND (reference sequence). V was trimmed by 7 bases and J by 8 bases, leaving 21 bases between them. Here the CDR3 reads CASTRQGSSIDEQFF. The CDR3 nucleotides read TGTGCCAGTACCAGGCAGGGTAGTTCTATCGATGAGCAGTTCTTC.

The chain couples TRBV29-1 to TRBJ1-2; D remains ambiguous. The CDR3 length is 14 residues. Trimming removed 0 bases at V and 2 bases at J, with 10 bases between. Germline loops: CDR1 SQVTM, CDR2 ANQGSEA. The CDR3 DNA reads TGCAGCGTTGAAGATAGGGCCTCGAACTATGGCTACACCTTC. This codes for CSVEDRASNYGYTF.

This sequence joins TRBV5-8 and TRBJ2-1, with D possibly TRBD2 on 7 matching bases. This CDR3 has 17 amino acids. Deletions cut 4 bases from V and 1 base from J, with 18 bases between. Germline-derived CDR1 and CDR2 are SGHTS and YDEGEE. The chain's CDR3 is CASSLRGGSGSYNEQFF. In DNA, the CDR3 is TGTGCCAGCAGCCTGAGGGGGGGCTCGGGTTCCTACAATGAGCAGTTCTTC.

The count of this clone is one. V gene TRBV28 combines with J gene TRBJ2-3; weak D call: TRBD2 (6 bases). Trimming left V 3 bases short and J 2 bases short, with 12 bases between. CDR1 is MDHEN and CDR2 is SYDVKM in the germline V gene. The CDR3 consists of 15 residues. DNA of the CDR3: TGTGCCAGCAGTTTGGGCGGGAAGGCCACAGATACGCAGTATTTT. Protein product: CASSLGGKATDTQYF.

This clone turned up a few times. The genes are TRBV12-5 and TRBJ2-1; no definite D call. The germline CDR1 and CDR2 sequences are LGHNT and FRNRAP. The CDR3 loop spans 13 amino acids. Trimming left V 2 bases short and J 4 bases short, with 6 bases between. The CDR3 loop reads CASGLREYNEQFF. DNA for the CDR3: TGTGCTAGTGGTTTGAGGGAATACAATGAGCAGTTCTTC. The full variable domain, completed using reference TRBV12-5 and TRBJ2-1, is DARVTQTPRHKVTEMGQEVTMRCQPILGHNTVFWYRQTMMQGLELLAYFRNRAPLDDSGMPKDRFSAEMPDATLATLKIQPSEPRDSAVYFCASGLREYNEQFFGPGTRLTVL.

V gene TRBV5-4 combines with J gene TRBJ2-7, with D maybe TRBD2 (5 bases). Germline CDR1 is SGHNT and CDR2 is YYREEE (reference sequence). CDR3 size: 15 residues. Trimming cost V 4 bases and J 0 bases, with 14 bases left between them. CDR3 sequence (DNA): TGTGCCAGCAGCCCGGAAGGACTGGGCTCCTACGAGCAGTACTTC. Translating it yields CASSPEGLGSYEQYF.

The chain recombines TRBV9 with TRBJ1-1; tentatively, D is TRBD1 (6 bases). CDR1 is SGDLS, CDR2 YYNGEE, per germline. The V gene lost 4 bases and the J gene lost 4 bases, with 11 bases spanning the gap. The CDR3 runs 13 residues. The CDR3 region has the DNA TGTGCCAGCAGCATACAGGGAGGCACTGAAGCTTTCTTT. Its translation: CASSIQGGTEAFF.

Judged by abundance, this clone is large. The chain recombines TRBV6-1 with TRBJ2-7; the match to TRBD2 covers 7 bases. The V gene's germline CDR1 is MNHNS and CDR2 SASEGT. V was clipped by 8 bases and J by 2 bases; unmatched bases: 6. The CDR3 is 13 amino acids. The CDR3 loop reads CASRGGTTYEQYF. The DNA for the CDR3 is TGTGCCAGCCGGGGCGGGACTACCTACGAGCAGTACTTC.

The chain links TRBV10-3 to TRBJ1-4, with a possible D match to TRBD1 (5 bases). Looked up from germline, CDR1 is ENHRY and CDR2 is SYGVKD. V gave up 3 bases and J gave up 5 bases, with 7 bases separating them. The length of the CDR3 is 13 residues. CDR3 region: CAISEQVNEKLFF. The CDR3 nucleotides are TGTGCCATCAGTGAACAGGTCAATGAAAAACTGTTTTTT.

The gene calls are TRBV29-1 and TRBJ2-3, with D possibly being TRBD2 (5 bases). CDR1 is SQVTM, CDR2 ANQGSEA, per germline. Deletions cut 1 base from V and 2 bases from J, with 19 bases between. The CDR3 contains 17 residues. CDR3 nucleotide sequence: TGCAGCGTTGAAGCGGGAAGGCGGCATACGCCCACAGATACGCAGTATTTT. This sequence encodes CSVEAGRRHTPTDTQYF.

This rearrangement joins TRBV4-1 to TRBJ1-3; D call uncertain. Germline values: CDR1 MGHRA, CDR2 YSYEKL. The CDR3 loop spans 16 amino acids. The V end was cut by 4 bases, the J end by 0 bases, with 13 bases between. DNA for the CDR3: TGCGCCAGCAGCCGTCTAAGTGGAGGCTCTGGAAACACCATATATTTT. The encoded protein is CASSRLSGGSGNTIYF.

The chain couples TRBV2 to TRBJ1-5; possibly TRBD1 for D (5 bases). V lost 11 bases and J lost 2, with 19 bases in between. This CDR3 has 15 amino acids. Germline CDR1 is SNHLY and CDR2 is FYNNEI. The CDR3 region is CASLQGLEGNQPQHF. The CDR3 region has the DNA TGTGCCTCTCTGCAGGGACTAGAAGGCAATCAGCCCCAGCATTTT.

The table lists this clone with a few counts. The chain carries TRBV2 and TRBJ1-2; tentative D call: TRBD1 (5 bases). CDR1 is SNHLY, CDR2 FYNNEI, per germline. Trimming removed 7 bases from V and 4 bases from J, with 10 bases in between. The CDR3 is 12 amino acids. CDR3 bases: TGTGCCAGCAAGTGGGACTCCTATGGCTACACCTTC. Translation gives CASKWDSYGYTF. Full variable domain (missing parts from reference TRBV2 and TRBJ1-2): EPEVTQTPSHQVTQMGQEVILRCVPISNHLYFYWYRQILGQKVEFLVSFYNNEISEKSEIFDDQFSVERPDGSNFTLKIRSTKLEDSAMYFCASKWDSYGYTFGSGTRLTVV.

The CDR3 protein is CASRRQVVGTGELFF. The CDR3 bases are TGTGCCAGCAGAAGACAGGTCGTGGGCACCGGGGAGCTGTTTTTT. The chain combines TRBV6-5 with TRBJ2-2; the D gene is possibly TRBD1 (6 bases). This CDR3 spans 15 amino acids. Trimming took off 6 bases at V and 4 bases at J, with 15 bases between the two ends. The germline V gene has CDR1 MNHEY and CDR2 SVGAGI.

The rearrangement links TRBV7-3 to TRBJ2-7, with D hard to call. This CDR3 is built from 13 residues. The germline CDR1 and CDR2 sequences are SGHTA and FQGTGA. Trimming took 5 bases from V and 0 from J, leaving 8 bases between them. The CDR3 DNA sequence: TGTGCCAGCAGCCCCACTGACTCCTACGAGCAGTACTTC. Translation: CASSPTDSYEQYF.

This clone was seen a handful of times. The rearrangement uses TRBV7-9 and TRBJ1-4, with D hard to call. Germline V gives CDR1 SEHNR, CDR2 FQNEAQ (reference sequence). The CDR3 is 13 amino acids. Deletions cut 4 bases from V and 10 bases from J, with 13 bases between. The CDR3 loop reads CASSSQVTGKLFF. The DNA for the CDR3 is TGTGCCAGCAGCTCCCAGGTTACGGGAAAACTGTTTTTT.

The chain uses TRBV7-9 and TRBJ1-4, with TRBD1 matching 7 bases. Per germline, CDR1 SEHNR and CDR2 FQNEAQ (reference sequence). CDR3 length: 14 residues. Losses at the gene ends were 5 bases for V and 3 bases for J; bases not matched to a gene: 3. CDR3 loop: CASSPGQSNEKLFF. The CDR3 DNA is TGTGCCAGCAGCCCGGGACAGTCTAATGAAAAACTGTTTTTT.